The 31 T cell receptor beta chains given below trace back to one sample, sequenced in a study of cytomegalovirus exposure and HLA in healthy donors. Clones were sequenced by immunoSEQ multiplex PCR, and TCRdb holds only the in-frame ones, with some missing. The sample has roughly 71,000 clones; roughly 92% are singletons. The specimen was PBMCs. The receptors stem from a woman younger than 35 in good health and CMV-seronegative.

This chain joins TRBV7-3 and TRBJ2-5; 10 bases agree with TRBD1. The J segment lost 4 bases and the V segment lost 5 bases, leaving 4 bases of the junction unmatched. Germline-derived CDR1 and CDR2 are SGHTA and FQGTGA. The CDR3 extends over 14 amino acids. This chain's CDR3 is CASSLGQGVETQYF. In DNA form, the CDR3 reads TGTGCCAGCAGCCTCGGACAGGGGGTAGAGACCCAGTACTTC.

The chain has TRBV28 and TRBJ1-1, with 7 positions matching TRBD1. The CDR3 spans 11 residues. Germline V CDR1 and CDR2: MDHEN, SYDVKM. V lost 6 bases, J lost 10 bases, and 5 bases stayed unmatched. CDR3 bases: TGTGCCAGCAGAGGGACAGTTCGAGCTTTCTTT. The encoded protein is CASRGTVRAFF.

This CDR3 is CASSLAGSSYNSPLHF. The CDR3 nucleotides read TGCGCCAGCAGCTTGGCCGGTAGCTCCTATAATTCACCCCTCCACTTT. This chain connects TRBV5-1 to TRBJ1-6; D gene unclear. Trimming took off 0 bases at V and 0 bases at J, with 7 bases between the two ends. There are 16 residues in the CDR3. Germline V CDR1 and CDR2: SGHRS, YFSETQ.

The rearrangement uses TRBV19 and TRBJ2-7; D unclear. CDR3 size: 15 residues. V was trimmed by 3 bases and J by 5 bases, leaving 17 bases between them. CDR1 and CDR2 from the germline V gene are LNHDA and SQIVND (reference sequence). The CDR3 is CASSIFGRSPHEQYF. CDR3 coding DNA: TGTGCCAGTAGTATTTTCGGCAGGTCCCCCCACGAGCAGTACTTC.

The rearrangement links TRBV19 to TRBJ1-1, with TRBD1 as a possible D gene (5 bases). CDR3 length: 12 amino acids. Trimming left V 5 bases short and J 7 bases short, with 11 bases between. CDR1 LNHDA and CDR2 SQIVND come from the germline V gene (reference sequence). The CDR3 bases are TGTGCCAGTAGTCCCTTGGGGGGTGAAGCTTTCTTT. It yields the protein CASSPLGGEAFF.

The rearrangement links TRBV28 to TRBJ2-5, with D unresolved. This CDR3 is 13 amino acids long. Trimming took 11 bases from V and 1 from J, leaving 14 bases between them. The germline gives CDR1 MDHEN, CDR2 SYDVKM. The CDR3 nucleotides are TGTGCCGCGTCGAACTCCCTCCAAGAGACCCAGTACTTC. Translation: CAASNSLQETQYF. The full variable domain, with the rest looked up from reference TRBV28 and TRBJ2-5, is DVKVTQSSRYLVKRTGEKVFLECVQDMDHENMFWYRQDPGLGLRLIYFSYDVKMKEKGDIPEGYSVSREKKERFSLILESASTNQTSMYLCAASNSLQETQYFGPGTRLLVL.

V usage is TRBV2 and J usage is TRBJ2-5; a possible D gene is TRBD2 (5 bases). Trimming pared 6 bases from V and 0 bases from J, leaving 5 bases between. CDR1 and CDR2 (germline): SNHLY, FYNNEI. This CDR3 spans 12 amino acids. The CDR3 protein is CASRGDQETQYF. The CDR3, as DNA: TGTGCCAGCAGGGGAGACCAAGAGACCCAGTACTTC. Supplemented by reference TRBV2 and TRBJ2-5, the full variable domain reads EPEVTQTPSHQVTQMGQEVILRCVPISNHLYFYWYRQILGQKVEFLVSFYNNEISEKSEIFDDQFSVERPDGSNFTLKIRSTKLEDSAMYFCASRGDQETQYFGPGTRLLVL.

J is TRBJ1-1 and V is TRBV7-9; a possible D gene is TRBD1 (6 bases). Germline V CDR1 and CDR2: SEHNR, FQNEAQ (reference sequence). This CDR3 has 14 residues. Trimming took off 5 bases at V and 0 bases at J, with 10 bases between the two ends. As DNA, the CDR3 is TGTGCCAGCAGCCCCAGGGGAGTGAACACTGAAGCTTTCTTT. Its translation: CASSPRGVNTEAFF.

CDR3 coding DNA: TGTGCCAGCAGTCCCAGCGGGGGGGCTTACAATGAGCAGTTCTTC. This encodes CASSPSGGAYNEQFF. The rearrangement joins TRBV6-5 to TRBJ2-1; 10 bases fit TRBD2. The CDR3 is 15 residues long. Per the germline V gene, CDR1 is MNHEY and CDR2 is SVGAGI. With 5 bases clipped from V and 4 bases from J, the junction kept 5 bases outside the gene matches.

This clone was counted a single time. The V gene is TRBV6-1, the J gene TRBJ1-1; TRBD1 is a possible D gene (6 bases). Trimming pared 3 bases from V and 6 bases from J, leaving 14 bases between. Per germline, CDR1 MNHNS and CDR2 SASEGT. There are 14 residues in the CDR3. CDR3 residues: CASSDPARGSEAFF. The CDR3 nucleotides read TGTGCCAGCAGTGATCCCGCGAGGGGGTCTGAAGCTTTCTTT.

The V and J genes are TRBV5-1 and TRBJ1-2, with TRBD1 as a possible D gene (6 bases). CDR3 size: 14 residues. Trimming pared 4 bases from V and 6 bases from J, leaving 16 bases between. Germline V lookup: CDR1 SGHRS, CDR2 YFSETQ. The CDR3 protein is CASSPIQGGHGYTF. In DNA, the CDR3 is TGCGCCAGCAGCCCGATACAGGGAGGGCATGGCTACACCTTC.

This clone was counted a single time. The gene calls are TRBV30 and TRBJ2-6, with 8 bases identical to TRBD1. CDR1 GTSNPN and CDR2 SVGIG come from the germline V gene (reference sequence). Trimming cost V 8 bases and J 0 bases; bases outside gene matches: 3. The CDR3 spans 14 residues. CDR3 loop: CAEGQGSGANVLTF. The CDR3 bases are TGTGCCGAAGGACAGGGCTCTGGGGCCAACGTCCTGACTTTC. Together with reference TRBV30 and TRBJ2-6, the CDR3 gives the full variable domain: SQTIHQWPATLVQPVGSPLSLECTVEGTSNPNLYWYRQAAGRGLQLLFYSVGIGQISSEVPQNLSASRPQDRQFILSSKKLLLSDSGFYLCAEGQGSGANVLTFGAGSRLTVL.

V and J are TRBV29-1 and TRBJ1-2; D remains unclear. The ends were cut back, 4 bases at V and 10 bases at J, with 13 bases in the middle. Germline V gene sequence: CDR1 SQVTM, CDR2 ANQGSEA. The CDR3 is 11 amino acids. CDR3 nucleotides: TGCAGCGTTGGGGCGTCGGTCGTCTACACCTTC. It codes for CSVGASVVYTF. Drawing the rest from reference TRBV29-1 and TRBJ1-2, the complete variable domain is SAVISQKPSRDICQRGTSLTIQCQVDSQVTMMFWYRQQPGQSLTLIATANQGSEATYESGFVIDKFPISRPNLTFSTLTVSNMSPEDSSIYLCSVGASVVYTFGSGTRLTVV.

The chain couples TRBV2 to TRBJ2-6; 8 bases map to TRBD2. CDR1 SNHLY and CDR2 FYNNEI come from the germline V gene. Losses at the gene ends were 2 bases for V and 0 bases for J; bases not matched to a gene: 6. CDR3 size: 18 residues. CDR3 protein: CASSERSGGGSGANVLTF. The CDR3, as DNA: TGTGCCAGCAGTGAAAGGTCGGGGGGGGGCTCTGGGGCCAACGTCCTGACTTTC.

The chain employs TRBV5-5 and TRBJ2-3; the D is unclear. The CDR3 consists of 15 residues. V lost 0 bases and J lost 4, with 12 bases in between. CDR1 is SGHKS, CDR2 YYEKEE, per germline (reference sequence). In DNA form, the CDR3 reads TGTGCCAGCAGCTTGGTCCTAGGAAGTTCAGATACGCAGTATTTT. Encoded protein: CASSLVLGSSDTQYF.

The chain uses TRBV5-4 and TRBJ2-4, with TRBD1 identical over 7 bases. CDR1 SGHNT and CDR2 YYREEE come from the germline V gene (reference sequence). The CDR3 sequence is 14 residues long. V dropped 2 bases and J dropped 9; count of bases not matched to a gene: 8. Here the CDR3 reads CASSLEGGGSIQYF. Written as DNA, the CDR3 is TGTGCCAGCAGCTTAGAAGGGGGCGGAAGCATTCAGTACTTC.

The chain recombines TRBV30 with TRBJ1-2; D call uncertain. Germline CDR1 and CDR2: GTSNPN and SVGIG (reference sequence). CDR3 length: 12 amino acids. V shed 2 bases and J shed 4 bases, with 8 bases lying between them. Here the CDR3 DNA reads TGTGCCTGGAGTCCGAGTCCCTATGGCTACACCTTC. This gives the protein CAWSPSPYGYTF.

The chain joins TRBV18 to TRBJ2-1, with D possibly being TRBD1 (6 bases). The V end lost 4 bases, the J end lost 6 bases, and 13 bases lay between the germline ends. This CDR3 has 14 amino acids. Per germline, CDR1 KGHSH and CDR2 LQKENI. The CDR3 nucleotides read TGTGCCAGCTCACTAGGACAGAGGTCCAATGAGCAGTTCTTC. Its translation is CASSLGQRSNEQFF. Based on the CDR3 plus reference TRBV18 and TRBJ2-1, the full variable domain is NAGVMQNPRHLVRRRGQEARLRCSPMKGHSHVYWYRQLPEEGLKFMVYLQKENIIDESGMPKERFSAEFPKEGPSILRIQQVVRGDSAAYFCASSLGQRSNEQFFGPGTRLTVL.

The CDR3: CASSPLQGLNEKLFF. In DNA, the CDR3 is TGTGCCAGCAGCCCATTACAGGGCTTAAATGAAAAACTGTTTTTT. The J gene is TRBJ1-4, the V gene TRBV7-9, with a tentative D call TRBD1 (6 bases). Germline values: CDR1 SEHNR, CDR2 FQNEAQ (reference sequence). The CDR3 runs to 15 residues. V was cut by 5 bases and J by 5 bases, with 15 bases left in between. Full variable domain (missing parts from reference TRBV7-9 and TRBJ1-4): DTGVSQNPRHKITKRGQNVTFRCDPISEHNRLYWYRQTLGQGPEFLTYFQNEAQLEKSRLLSDRFSAERPKGSFSTLEIQRTEQGDSAMYLCASSPLQGLNEKLFFGSGTQLSVL.

The chain couples TRBV28 to TRBJ1-1, with TRBD1 matching over 9 bases. Germline V gene lookup returns CDR1 MDHEN and CDR2 SYDVKM. The trim removed 1 base at V and 10 bases at J, leaving 13 bases unmatched. The CDR3 runs to 16 residues. The CDR3, as DNA: TGTGCCAGCAGTTTATACAAAAACAGGGGGCTCGGTGGAGCTTTCTTT. Its translation is CASSLYKNRGLGGAFF.

The chain combines TRBV7-2 with TRBJ2-2, with D possibly matching TRBD1 (6 bases). Between the trimmed V and J ends, which lost 11 bases and 2 bases, there was a span of 12 bases. This CDR3 is 13 amino acids long. The germline gives CDR1 SGHTA, CDR2 FQGNSA. The CDR3 nucleotides are TGTGCCCTAACGGGACACAACACCGGGGAGCTGTTTTTT. This translates into CALTGHNTGELFF.

The rearrangement uses TRBV11-1 and TRBJ2-1, with 7 bases that match TRBD2. The CDR3 extends over 17 amino acids. Trimming took 5 bases from V and 0 from J; bases not matched to a gene: 10. CDR1 is SGHAT and CDR2 is FQDESV in the germline V gene (reference sequence). DNA of the CDR3: TGTGCCAGCAGCCGGGGTCCGCCGGGGGGCTCCTACAATGAGCAGTTCTTC. It encodes CASSRGPPGGSYNEQFF.

The chain links TRBV5-5 to TRBJ2-3; 12 nucleotides agree with TRBD2. CDR1 is SGHKS, CDR2 YYEKEE, per germline (reference sequence). With 4 bases clipped from V and 4 bases from J, the junction kept 7 bases outside the gene matches. The CDR3 has 16 residues. CDR3 residues: CASSLRTSGDPDTQYF. CDR3 DNA: TGTGCCAGCAGCCTAAGGACTAGCGGGGACCCAGATACGCAGTATTTT.

V is TRBV28 and J is TRBJ1-3; 7 bases are a match to TRBD1. Germline trimming cut 6 bases from V and 4 bases from J; bases unmatched to any gene: 3. CDR1 MDHEN and CDR2 SYDVKM come from the germline V gene. The CDR3 runs to 13 residues. CDR3 protein: CASRTGVGNTIYF. CDR3 coding DNA: TGTGCCAGCAGAACAGGGGTGGGAAACACCATATATTTT.

The chain carries TRBV7-6 and TRBJ2-5; 10 bases match TRBD2. The junction had 14 bases not matched to a gene; V was cut back by 2 bases and J by 5 bases. The CDR3 has 18 residues. The germline CDR1 and CDR2 sequences are SGHVS and FNYEAQ. Written as DNA, the CDR3 is TGTGCCAGCAGCTTAAGGATAGCGGGGGGCCCGAGGATGGAGACCCAGTACTTC. It translates to CASSLRIAGGPRMETQYF.

J is TRBJ1-2 and V is TRBV9, with TRBD1 as a possible D gene (6 bases). CDR3 length: 14 residues. Germline loops: CDR1 SGDLS, CDR2 YYNGEE. Trimming pared 5 bases from V and 2 bases from J, leaving 13 bases between. Written as DNA, the CDR3 is TGTGCCAGCAGGGAACCAGACAGGAACTATGGCTACACCTTC. This sequence encodes CASREPDRNYGYTF.

This clone appeared a single time. The chain couples TRBV2 to TRBJ1-1, with 7 positions matching TRBD1. There are 11 residues in the CDR3. The germline CDR1 and CDR2 sequences are SNHLY and FYNNEI. V was clipped by 8 bases and J by 7 bases; unmatched bases: 4. CDR3 DNA: TGTGCCAGCCGTAGACAGGGTGAAGCTTTCTTT. Residues: CASRRQGEAFF.

V is TRBV7-9 and J is TRBJ1-1, with TRBD1 as a possible D gene (5 bases). There are 14 residues in the CDR3. Deletions cut 5 bases from V and 0 bases from J, with 10 bases between. The germline V gene has CDR1 SEHNR and CDR2 FQNEAQ (reference sequence). The CDR3 DNA reads TGTGCCAGCAGCCTTTCAGGGATGAACACTGAAGCTTTCTTT. Protein product: CASSLSGMNTEAFF.

This rearrangement joins TRBV18 to TRBJ1-6; 9 bases line up with TRBD1. V was clipped by 6 bases and J by 8 bases; unmatched bases: 8. This CDR3 comprises 15 residues. Germline V gene data show CDR1 as KGHSH and CDR2 as LQKENI. CDR3 region: CASSRRTGEDSPLHF. The CDR3 bases are TGTGCCAGCTCCCGGCGGACAGGGGAGGATTCACCCCTCCACTTT.

The chain has TRBV5-1 and TRBJ1-1; 7 nucleotides match TRBD1. This CDR3 contains 15 residues. The V segment lost 3 bases and the J segment 4 bases; nucleotides outside the gene matches: 9. Per germline, CDR1 SGHRS and CDR2 YFSETQ. The CDR3 protein is CASSSKLTGSTEAFF. The CDR3 DNA sequence: TGCGCCAGCAGCTCAAAGTTGACAGGGTCCACTGAAGCTTTCTTT.

The chain links TRBV18 to TRBJ2-2; D is unclear. The CDR3 spans 16 residues. Trimming took off 3 bases at V and 0 bases at J, with 11 bases between the two ends. The germline V gene has CDR1 KGHSH and CDR2 LQKENI. As DNA, the CDR3 is TGTGCCAGCTCACCTCGTGACACCTCGAACACCGGGGAGCTGTTTTTT. Amino acids: CASSPRDTSNTGELFF. The variable domain in full, completed from reference TRBV18 and TRBJ2-2, reads NAGVMQNPRHLVRRRGQEARLRCSPMKGHSHVYWYRQLPEEGLKFMVYLQKENIIDESGMPKERFSAEFPKEGPSILRIQQVVRGDSAAYFCASSPRDTSNTGELFFGEGSRLTVL.